The sequence of this T cell receptor beta chain was determined in a study of response to subunit inactivated influenza vaccine. Study-level findings and limits: The authors suggested that few new T cells are recruited per seasonal influenza vaccination.

This clonotype has just a few counts. The target antigen is unknown. TCRdb redid the calling of the RT-PCR reads with MiXCR, one entry per CDR3 protein. The profile shows about 500,000 distinct CDR3 sequences, approximately 13% of them singletons. Looked up from germline, CDR1 is MGHDK and CDR2 is SYGVNS. V was cut by 3 bases and J by 5 bases, with 16 bases left in between. The CDR3 totals 15 residues. This chain uses TRBV25-1 with TRBJ2-5; a weak D match, TRBD2 (5 bases). This specimen was PBMCs from blood, taken about 40 days after vaccination. The TCR originated in a man aged 45 to 65 who received an inactivated influenza vaccine. The CDR3 protein is CASSDMTRRRETQYF. The CDR3 bases are TGTGCCAGCAGTGATATGACTCGCAGGAGGGAGACCCAGTACTTC.